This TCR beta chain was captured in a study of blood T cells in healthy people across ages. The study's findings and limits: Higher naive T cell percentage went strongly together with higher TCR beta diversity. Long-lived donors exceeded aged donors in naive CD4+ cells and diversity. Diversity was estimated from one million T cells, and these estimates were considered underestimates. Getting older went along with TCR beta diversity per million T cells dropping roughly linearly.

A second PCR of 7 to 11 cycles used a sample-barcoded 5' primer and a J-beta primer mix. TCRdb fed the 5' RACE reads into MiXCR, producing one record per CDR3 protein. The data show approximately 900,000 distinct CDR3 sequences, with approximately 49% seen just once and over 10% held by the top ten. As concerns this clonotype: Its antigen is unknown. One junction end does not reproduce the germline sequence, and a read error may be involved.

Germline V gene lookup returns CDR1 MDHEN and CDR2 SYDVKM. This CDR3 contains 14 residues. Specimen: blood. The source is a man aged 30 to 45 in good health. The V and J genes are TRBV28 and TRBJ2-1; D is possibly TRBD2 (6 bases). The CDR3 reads CTSSPRRGIGEQFF. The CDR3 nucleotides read TGTACCAGCTCTCCGCGGAGGGGAATAGGTGAGCAGTTCTTC.